Detailed here is one T cell receptor beta chain. This record belongs to a study of blood T cell repertoires in COVID-19. Study summary: From the United States, Italy and Spain came samples of acute and convalescent COVID-19. In each case, the material was cDNA or gDNA derived from T cells, B-cell-depleted T cells, or PBMCs.

The data were produced by immunoSEQ multiplex PCR, yet TCRdb's version contains in-frame clones alone and is incomplete. The sample includes about 280,000 clones, roughly nine tenths of them seen just once. In assigning cohorts, the study relied on participant-reported clinical history. Each recovered donor of Cohort 3 presented with two negative PCRs, clearance, or symptom resolution. V shed 2 bases and J 2 bases; nucleotides not matched to a gene: 3. Germline V gene lookup returns CDR1 SGHTS and CDR2 YDEGEE. The CDR3 contains 14 residues. The TCR originated in a woman in her sixties or seventies who had recovered from COVID-19. This chain joins TRBV5-8 and TRBJ2-7; 8 positions agree with TRBD1. Sequencing was done on a sample of PBMCs or T cells enriched from blood (not recorded which). CDR3 residues: CASSFRDRPYEQYF. CDR3 coding DNA: TGTGCCAGCAGCTTCCGGGACAGGCCCTACGAGCAGTACTTC.